These 32 T cell receptor beta chains originate from one sample sequenced in a study of T cell repertoires in cytomegalovirus infection (dated by TCRdb to between 2018 and 2020). Antigens of these TCRs are unknown. These reads were obtained on an Illumina HiSeq 1500. TCRdb reran the public reads through fastp at Q25 and MiXCR, keeping productive beta chains. Merged by CDR3 protein, the rows form single entries marked with the most common genes and DNA. The sample profile shows 700,000 to 950,000 distinct CDR3 sequences; about 31% of them were found once. The ten largest clones represent around an eighth of the sample. According to the study, the label for this sample's treatment or condition signals: in vitro stimulation with specific CMV peptide epitopes to enrich CMV-specific T cells. The input for sequencing was cultured CD8+ T cells from PBMCs, taken from culture after CMV antigen stimulation. Source of these receptors: a human donor in good health (CMV status not recorded). Some clones in this sample may be carry-over from other donors' samples.

This clonotype has at least ten counts. The V gene is TRBV6-5, the J gene TRBJ2-3; a weak D match, TRBD1 (6 bases). There are 15 residues in the CDR3. Germline CDR1 and CDR2: MNHEY and SVGAGI. The ends were cut back, 0 bases at V and 1 base at J, with 8 bases in the middle. This chain's CDR3 is CASSYSPGGTDTQYF. The CDR3 DNA sequence: TGTGCCAGCAGTTACTCGCCAGGGGGCACAGATACGCAGTATTTT.

This clonotype came up a few times. The chain carries TRBV2 and TRBJ2-1; the D gene is possibly TRBD2 (6 bases). This CDR3 region has 15 residues. Trimming took 7 bases from V and 5 from J, leaving 18 bases between them. Germline V lookup: CDR1 SNHLY, CDR2 FYNNEI. In nucleotides, the CDR3 is TGTGCCAGCATCCCTCCCGGGGGAGTGAACAATGAGCAGTTCTTC. It specifies CASIPPGGVNNEQFF.

The chain recombines TRBV28 with TRBJ1-1; D remains ambiguous. Trimming left V 1 base short and J 1 base short, with 7 bases between. The CDR3 covers 14 residues. The germline V gene encodes CDR1 MDHEN and CDR2 SYDVKM. The CDR3 DNA reads TGTGCCAGCAGTTTATACAGTCCGAACACTGAAGCTTTCTTT. It specifies CASSLYSPNTEAFF.

This chain joins TRBV5-4 and TRBJ2-1; possible D gene TRBD1, 6 bases. Trimming stripped 3 bases from V and 3 bases from J, with 13 bases between. This CDR3 spans 15 amino acids. Germline V gives CDR1 SGHNT, CDR2 YYREEE (reference sequence). The CDR3, as DNA: TGTGCCAGCAGCTCGCCCCGGGACATCTACAATGAGCAGTTCTTC. Translation gives CASSSPRDIYNEQFF.

The chain recombines TRBV20-1 with TRBJ1-2; D ambiguous. From germline, CDR1 is DFQATT and CDR2 SNEGSKA (reference sequence). The CDR3 has 13 amino acids. V lost 6 bases, J lost 5 bases, and 16 bases lay in between. CDR3 in amino acids: CSAQLRTAYGYTF. In DNA, the CDR3 is TGCAGTGCCCAGCTCCGGACGGCATATGGCTACACCTTC.

This clonotype was observed at least ten times. This sequence joins TRBV6-1 and TRBJ1-5; D gene unclear. The CDR3 runs to 15 residues. Germline CDR1 MNHNS, CDR2 SASEGT. The V end was cut by 3 bases, the J end by 0 bases, with 9 bases between. CDR3 DNA sequence: TGTGCCAGCAGTGATTGGGAATATAGCAATCAGCCCCAGCATTTT. This codes for CASSDWEYSNQPQHF.

The genes are TRBV7-3 and TRBJ2-5; D is undetermined. The V gene lost 2 bases and the J gene lost 1 base, with 11 bases spanning the gap. The germline V gene has CDR1 SGHTA and CDR2 FQGTGA. This CDR3 has 15 amino acids. This CDR3 reads CASSLDTGSQETQYF. The CDR3, as DNA: TGTGCCAGCAGCTTAGACACGGGCTCCCAAGAGACCCAGTACTTC.

The table lists this clonotype with a few counts. This rearrangement joins TRBV2 to TRBJ2-5; 9 bases line up with TRBD2. V trimming: 0 bases; J trimming: 4 bases; junction bases outside the gene matches: 12. The V gene's germline CDR1 is SNHLY and CDR2 FYNNEI. The CDR3 consists of 18 residues. Here the CDR3 reads CASSEARLRGGARETQYF. CDR3 nucleotide sequence: TGTGCCAGCAGTGAAGCGCGGCTGCGCGGGGGGGCCCGAGAGACCCAGTACTTC.

This clonotype was found many times. In DNA, the CDR3 is TGTGCCAGCAGCCCCCCCCTGGGACCCCCCGAGCAGTACTTC. Residues: CASSPPLGPPEQYF. V is TRBV7-2 and J is TRBJ2-7; either TRBD1 or TRBD2 may supply D (5 bases each). The germline V gene encodes CDR1 SGHTA and CDR2 FQGNSA. The CDR3 length is 14 residues. Trimming stripped 5 bases from V and 6 bases from J, with 17 bases between.

V gene TRBV12-3 or TRBV12-4 combines with J gene TRBJ1-1; the D gene is possibly TRBD1 (6 bases). This CDR3 is 13 amino acids long. Trimming stripped 3 bases from V and 10 bases from J, with 15 bases between. The DNA for the CDR3 is TGTGCCAGCAGTTTGGGGGCCCCGAGTGCAGCTTTCTTT. Its translation: CASSLGAPSAAFF.

In its sample, this clonotype was seen a few times. DNA for the CDR3: TGTGCCAGCAGCCCAGAGGGTCGGGACGAGCAGTACTTC. The encoded protein is CASSPEGRDEQYF. The V call is TRBV7-4, the J call TRBJ2-7; D might be TRBD2 (5 bases). The CDR3 runs 13 residues. The V and J ends lost 5 bases and 5 bases respectively, with 13 bases between them. In germline, CDR1 is SGHVT, CDR2 SQSDAQ.

The chain recombines TRBV6-1 with TRBJ2-7, with D possibly being TRBD1 or TRBD2 (5 bases each). Germline values: CDR1 MNHNS, CDR2 SASEGT. V lost 1 base and J lost 3, with 10 bases in between. CDR3 size: 14 residues. This chain's CDR3 is CASSEDGDLYEQYV. CDR3 coding DNA: TGTGCCAGCAGTGAAGATGGGGACCTCTACGAGCAGTACGTC.

The V and J genes are TRBV5-5 and TRBJ1-2, with D tentatively TRBD1 (5 bases). V gave up 7 bases and J gave up 4 bases, with 20 bases separating them. Looked up from germline, CDR1 is SGHKS and CDR2 is YYEKEE (reference sequence). CDR3 length: 15 amino acids. For the CDR3, the DNA is TGTGCCAGCTACGACCCAGGGTCAGGGATCTATGGCTACACCTTC. Protein sequence: CASYDPGSGIYGYTF.

This clonotype was counted only a few times. The chain uses TRBV6-1 and TRBJ2-1; either TRBD1 or TRBD2 may fit D (5 bases each). V was shortened by 2 bases and J by 6 bases, with 11 bases between the two germline ends. Looked up from germline, CDR1 is MNHNS and CDR2 is SASEGT. The CDR3 extends over 14 amino acids. CDR3 DNA sequence: TGTGCCAGCAGTGAACGGGGACCCAGCAATGAGCAGTTCTTC. Its protein is CASSERGPSNEQFF.

The gene calls are TRBV4-3 and TRBJ1-1; no clear D. Germline V CDR1 and CDR2: LGHNA, YSLEER. The CDR3 covers 15 residues. Trimming took 0 bases from V and 8 from J, leaving 16 bases between them. The chain's CDR3 is CASSQDSGWNLEAFF. CDR3 sequence (DNA): TGCGCCAGCAGCCAAGATAGCGGGTGGAACCTAGAAGCTTTCTTT.

The chain links TRBV27 to TRBJ2-3, with D uncertain. The CDR3 sequence is 15 residues long. Trimming pared 2 bases from V and 6 bases from J, leaving 15 bases between. Germline V gene sequence: CDR1 MNHEY, CDR2 SMNVEV (reference sequence). The CDR3 here is CASSLSPGFRDTQYF. The CDR3 DNA reads TGTGCCAGCAGTTTAAGTCCCGGGTTTAGGGATACGCAGTATTTT.

This clonotype occurred a few times. This chain's CDR3 is CASSEAPLGDEQFF. The DNA for the CDR3 is TGTGCCAGCAGTGAAGCGCCATTGGGCGATGAGCAGTTCTTC. The chain couples TRBV2 to TRBJ2-1; no firm D call. There are 14 residues in the CDR3. CDR1 SNHLY and CDR2 FYNNEI come from the germline V gene. Between the trimmed V and J ends, which lost 0 bases and 8 bases, there was a span of 11 bases.

This clonotype was seen ten or more times. This chain joins TRBV7-8 and TRBJ1-6; D call uncertain. The CDR3 contains 13 residues. V shed 5 bases and J shed 10 bases, with 12 bases lying between them. CDR1 and CDR2 from the germline V gene are SGHVS and FQNEAQ. The DNA of the CDR3 is TGTGCCAGCAGCCAGACCTTTCCCTCACCCCTCCACTTT. It encodes CASSQTFPSPLHF.

The genes are TRBV12-3 or TRBV12-4 and TRBJ1-4; D uncertain. V was cut by 2 bases and J by 8 bases, with 6 bases left in between. This CDR3 is 12 amino acids long. The CDR3 nucleotides are TGTGCCAGCAGTTTATCAGCCGAAAAACTGTTTTTT. Amino acids: CASSLSAEKLFF.

In its sample, this clonotype was seen a few times. J is TRBJ1-5 and V is TRBV12-5; TRBD1 is a possible D gene (5 bases). CDR1 LGHNT and CDR2 FRNRAP come from the germline V gene. The CDR3 has 16 residues. Deletions cut 1 base from V and 6 bases from J, with 16 bases between. CDR3 coding DNA: TGTGCTAGTGGTTTGGCCTCCCAGGGAGGAGGTCAGCCCCAGCATTTT. It codes for CASGLASQGGGQPQHF.

The chain combines TRBV19 with TRBJ2-4; unclear D gene. This CDR3 is 15 amino acids long. Per the germline V gene, CDR1 is LNHDA and CDR2 is SQIVND (reference sequence). The V end lost 2 bases, the J end lost 1 base, and 9 bases lay between the germline ends. CDR3 sequence: CASSILGNAKNIQYF. Written as DNA, the CDR3 is TGTGCCAGTAGTATATTAGGCAATGCCAAAAACATTCAGTACTTC.

The chain couples TRBV7-6 to TRBJ1-2; 9 positions match TRBD1. The V gene's germline CDR1 is SGHVS and CDR2 FNYEAQ. Losses at the gene ends were 4 bases for V and 1 base for J; bases not matched to a gene: 13. The length of the CDR3 is 18 residues. The CDR3 sequence: CASSSDSTGGTYNYGYTF. The DNA for the CDR3 is TGTGCCAGCAGCTCCGACTCGACAGGGGGGACCTATAACTATGGCTACACCTTC. The full variable domain, rest sourced from reference TRBV7-6 and TRBJ1-2, is GAGVSQSPRYKVTKRGQDVALRCDPISGHVSLYWYRQALGQGPEFLTYFNYEAQQDKSGLPNDRFSAERPEGSISTLTIQRTEQRDSAMYRCASSSDSTGGTYNYGYTFGSGTRLTVV.

To note about this clonotype: A read error may be the cause here, since a much bigger clone is one base away. The rearrangement links TRBV7-4 to TRBJ2-1, with D possibly called TRBD1 or TRBD2 (6 bases each). V was cut by 1 base and J by 9 bases, with 13 bases left in between. The CDR3 loop spans 14 amino acids. Germline values: CDR1 SGHVT, CDR2 SQSDAQ. In nucleotides, the CDR3 is TGTGCCAGCAGCTTAGTGGGGGGCTCGAGTGAGCAGTTCTTC. Encoded protein: CASSLVGGSSEQFF.

In the case of this clonotype: The junction does not match germline at one end; this may be a read error. V is TRBV7-6 and J is TRBJ1-1, with TRBD1 as a possible D gene (5 bases). The length of the CDR3 is 12 residues. Germline lookup yields CDR1 SGHVS and CDR2 FNYEAQ. The CDR3 DNA sequence: TGTACCAGCAGCTTCCGGGGCGATGAAGCTTTCTTT. The encoded protein is CTSSFRGDEAFF. The full variable domain, in which reference TRBV7-6 and TRBJ1-1 provide the parts outside the CDR3, is GAGVSQSPRYKVTKRGQDVALRCDPISGHVSLYWYRQALGQGPEFLTYFNYEAQQDKSGLPNDRFSAERPEGSISTLTIQRTEQRDSAMYRCTSSFRGDEAFFGQGTRLTVV.

The chain carries TRBV6-2 or TRBV6-3 and TRBJ2-3; weak D call: TRBD2 (6 bases). The CDR3 totals 15 residues. From germline, CDR1 is MNHEY and CDR2 SVGEGT. The ends were cut back, 4 bases at V and 4 bases at J, with 15 bases in the middle. CDR3 sequence: CASSFTSSSSDTQYF. CDR3 coding DNA: TGTGCCAGCAGTTTTACTAGCTCATCGTCAGATACGCAGTATTTT.

The gene calls are TRBV28 and TRBJ2-1; 7 nucleotides line up with TRBD2. V dropped 10 bases and J dropped 4; count of bases not matched to a gene: 10. The length of the CDR3 is 14 residues. Looked up from germline, CDR1 is MDHEN and CDR2 is SYDVKM. The CDR3 DNA sequence: TGTGCCACCCTTTGGGCTAGCGGATACAATGAGCAGTTCTTC. It encodes CATLWASGYNEQFF.

The DNA of the CDR3 is TGTGCCAGCAGTTCCCTGGACAGGGGCTATGAGCAGTTCTTC. It translates to CASSSLDRGYEQFF. The V and J genes are TRBV6-2 or TRBV6-3 and TRBJ2-1; 9 positions agree with TRBD1. The germline V gene has CDR1 MNHEY and CDR2 SVGEGT. The CDR3 sequence is 14 residues long. V gave up 4 bases and J gave up 8 bases; unmatched junction bases: 6.

This chain joins TRBV7-8 and TRBJ1-2, with TRBD1 matching 11 bases. J was trimmed by 4 bases and V by 5 bases; bases with no gene match: 6. CDR3 length: 15 amino acids. Germline V gives CDR1 SGHVS, CDR2 FQNEAQ. CDR3 sequence (DNA): TGTGCCAGCAGCGCCCGGGACAGGGGGATCTATGGCTACACCTTC. It yields the protein CASSARDRGIYGYTF. Full variable domain (missing parts from reference TRBV7-8 and TRBJ1-2): GAGVSQSPRYKVAKRGQDVALRCDPISGHVSLFWYQQALGQGPEFLTYFQNEAQLDKSGLPSDRFFAERPEGSVSTLKIQRTQQEDSAVYLCASSARDRGIYGYTFGSGTRLTVV.

The gene calls are TRBV13 and TRBJ1-1; D is perhaps TRBD1 (6 bases). V dropped 8 bases and J dropped 4 bases, with 17 bases sitting between them. Germline V gene data show CDR1 as PRHDT and CDR2 as FYEKMQ (reference sequence). CDR3 length equals 14 residues. CDR3 sequence: CASSGEKGVTEAFF. In DNA form, the CDR3 reads TGTGCCAGCTCAGGGGAAAAGGGAGTCACTGAAGCTTTCTTT.

This clonotype was counted between two and nine times. The J gene is TRBJ1-1, the V gene TRBV7-2; a weak D match, TRBD1 (5 bases). From germline, CDR1 is SGHTA and CDR2 FQGNSA. This CDR3 spans 14 amino acids. V lost 6 bases and J lost 3, with 14 bases in between. CDR3 DNA sequence: TGTGCCAGCAGAACAGACAGTGCAGACACTGAAGCTTTCTTT. Translated: CASRTDSADTEAFF.

This clonotype was picked up many times. The rearrangement uses TRBV12-3 or TRBV12-4 and TRBJ1-5; TRBD1 agrees at 7 bases. V gave up 6 bases and J gave up 0 bases; unmatched junction bases: 8. This CDR3 comprises 16 residues. The DNA of the CDR3 is TGTGCCAGCAGCCCGACCTGGGACAGTAGCAATCAGCCCCAGCATTTT. Residues: CASSPTWDSSNQPQHF.

This clonotype was detected only a few times. This sequence joins TRBV4-1 and TRBJ1-2; tentatively, D is TRBD1 (5 bases). This CDR3 has 14 amino acids. CDR1 and CDR2 from the germline V gene are MGHRA and YSYEKL. Trimming removed 0 bases from V and 3 bases from J, with 8 bases in between. The CDR3 sequence: CASSQDRDDYGYTF. The DNA for the CDR3 is TGCGCCAGCAGCCAAGACAGGGATGACTATGGCTACACCTTC.